This T cell receptor (beta chain) was profiled in a study of blood T cell repertoires in COVID-19. About the study: In each case, the material was cDNA or gDNA derived from T cells, B-cell-depleted T cells, or PBMCs.

Self-reported history from a screening survey and questionnaire set each donor's cohort. As originally analysed: Amplification from reference gene primers served as the basis for estimated nucleated cell counts. TCRdb keeps only in-frame clones here, not all; method: immunoSEQ multiplex PCR. The DNA was the basis for D and trimming; V, J and clone size are from that table. The sample records approximately 400,000 clones, approximately 91% being singletons. This TCR came from a woman aged 40 to 50 who had been exposed to COVID-19. Sequencing was carried out using PBMCs or T cells enriched from blood (not recorded which).

The CDR3 region has the DNA TGTGCCAGCAGTCCCGGCGGCAAGGGGGACAGTAATGAAAAACTGTTTTTT. It yields the protein CASSPGGKGDSNEKLFF. The chain combines TRBV6-6 with TRBJ1-4; 7 nucleotides match TRBD1. V lost 5 bases, J lost 4 bases, and 13 bases stayed unmatched. CDR1 is MNHNY and CDR2 is SVGAGI in the germline V gene (reference sequence). The CDR3 length is 17 residues.